These 21 T cell receptor beta chains share one sample of origin, sequenced in a study of shared clonotypes between healthy human individuals. Repertoires were generated with immunoSEQ multiplex PCR, while TCRdb's copy carries only in-frame clones and drops some. Of under 2,000,000 clones in the sample, approximately 94% were seen once. Naive CD8 cells, CD45RO-negative and positively selected for CCR7, excluded terminally differentiated effector memory CD45RA+ cells. The material sequenced was naive CD8+ T cells sorted from blood. The source is a man aged 18 to 30 in good health.

J is TRBJ1-2 and V is TRBV2; D remains ambiguous. Trimming took off 3 bases at V and 8 bases at J, with 13 bases between the two ends. The CDR3 consists of 13 residues. Looked up from germline, CDR1 is SNHLY and CDR2 is FYNNEI. In DNA, the CDR3 is TGTGCCAGCAGTGATTACGGTAACGGCGGCTACACCTTC. Its protein is CASSDYGNGGYTF. The variable domain in full, completed from reference TRBV2 and TRBJ1-2, reads EPEVTQTPSHQVTQMGQEVILRCVPISNHLYFYWYRQILGQKVEFLVSFYNNEISEKSEIFDDQFSVERPDGSNFTLKIRSTKLEDSAMYFCASSDYGNGGYTFGSGTRLTVV.

This chain links TRBV5-4 with TRBJ2-7, with D maybe TRBD2 (5 bases). Per the germline V gene, CDR1 is SGHNT and CDR2 is YYREEE (reference sequence). Trimming took off 1 base at V and 5 bases at J, with 19 bases between the two ends. The CDR3 contains 16 residues. The CDR3, as DNA: TGTGCCAGCAGCTTGAGGTCAGCTAGCCTCGGAAACGAGCAGTACTTC. Translation: CASSLRSASLGNEQYF.

The chain is built from TRBV6-5 and TRBJ2-1, with 10 bases matching TRBD2. The CDR3 extends over 15 amino acids. Looked up from germline, CDR1 is MNHEY and CDR2 is SVGAGI. V gave up 5 bases and J gave up 9 bases; unmatched junction bases: 10. In nucleotides, the CDR3 is TGTGCCAGCAGTCCCCTAGCGGGAGTGAGGGGTGAGCAGTTCTTC. Protein sequence: CASSPLAGVRGEQFF.

This clone was observed a single time. The CDR3 spells CAIKEPGLIEQYF. Here the CDR3 DNA reads TGTGCCATCAAGGAACCCGGTCTGATCGAGCAGTACTTC. The rearrangement links TRBV10-3 to TRBJ2-7; D gene ambiguous. The CDR3 spans 13 residues. The germline V and J ends were trimmed by 7 bases and 6 bases, with 16 bases remaining between them. The germline gives CDR1 ENHRY, CDR2 SYGVKD.

The CDR3 bases are TGTGCCAGCAGCGTGCATGTGGGCGACACTGAAGCTTTCTTT. It is translated as CASSVHVGDTEAFF. The chain couples TRBV11-2 to TRBJ1-1; D not resolved. The ends were cut back, 5 bases at V and 3 bases at J, with 13 bases in the middle. This CDR3 comprises 14 residues. The V gene's germline CDR1 is SGHAT and CDR2 FQNNGV.

The V gene is TRBV2, the J gene TRBJ2-7; D tentatively reads TRBD1 or TRBD2 (6 bases each). The germline V gene has CDR1 SNHLY and CDR2 FYNNEI. Trimming removed 7 bases at V and 3 bases at J, with 13 bases between. The CDR3 loop spans 13 amino acids. The CDR3 protein is CASIGGISYEQYF. CDR3 sequence (DNA): TGTGCCAGCATAGGGGGGATTAGCTACGAGCAGTACTTC.

The genes are TRBV15 and TRBJ1-1; 9 bases map to TRBD1. Looked up from germline, CDR1 is LNHNV and CDR2 is YYDKDF (reference sequence). J lost 6 bases, V lost 0 bases, and 5 bases had no gene match. The length of the CDR3 is 15 residues. CDR3 amino acids: CATSREGTGPPEAFF. CDR3 nucleotides: TGTGCCACCAGCAGAGAGGGGACAGGGCCTCCTGAAGCTTTCTTT.

V is TRBV25-1 and J is TRBJ2-6; 7 bases are shared with TRBD2. Germline lookup yields CDR1 MGHDK and CDR2 SYGVNS. Trimming at V came to 1 base and at J to 0 bases, leaving 0 bases not matched to a gene. The CDR3 totals 16 residues. The CDR3 sequence is CASSESGGSGANVLTF. In nucleotides, the CDR3 is TGTGCCAGCAGTGAATCGGGGGGCTCTGGGGCCAACGTCCTGACTTTC.

V and J are TRBV7-9 and TRBJ2-3; D not certain. The CDR3 is 13 residues long. With 5 bases removed from V and 5 bases from J, the gap between germline ends came to 11 bases. Germline V gene lookup returns CDR1 SEHNR and CDR2 FQNEAQ (reference sequence). Written as DNA, the CDR3 is TGTGCCAGCAGCGCTTTGGTAGGAGATACGCAGTATTTT. As protein: CASSALVGDTQYF.

The rearrangement uses TRBV5-5 and TRBJ1-6; no clear D gene. Germline V gives CDR1 SGHKS, CDR2 YYEKEE (reference sequence). V was trimmed by 0 bases and J by 0 bases, leaving 7 bases between them. CDR3 length: 16 amino acids. The CDR3 nucleotides are TGTGCCAGCAGCTTGGACCTAAGCTCCTATAATTCACCCCTCCACTTT. It codes for CASSLDLSSYNSPLHF.

CDR3 bases: TGTGCCAGCAGCAAAACCCGGGGGGAGAATGAAAAACTGTTTTTT. Its protein product is CASSKTRGENEKLFF. The genes are TRBV6-5 and TRBJ1-4; TRBD1 is a possible D gene (5 bases). Trimming removed 6 bases at V and 5 bases at J, with 16 bases between. Looked up from germline, CDR1 is MNHEY and CDR2 is SVGAGI. The CDR3 has 15 amino acids.

The V call is TRBV7-9, the J call TRBJ2-7; D gene uncertain. V gave up 8 bases and J gave up 1 base, with 24 bases separating them. The CDR3 length is 17 residues. Looked up from germline, CDR1 is SEHNR and CDR2 is FQNEAQ (reference sequence). The CDR3 nucleotides read TGTGCCAGCCCCTCAGGTGCCCGCTGGGCCATTTCCTACGAGCAGTACTTC. Translation gives CASPSGARWAISYEQYF.

In DNA form, the CDR3 reads TGCAGCCTTTCGGGACAGGGGTACAATGAGCAGTTCTTC. As protein: CSLSGQGYNEQFF. The chain links TRBV29-1 to TRBJ2-1; 10 bases map to TRBD1. Germline V gives CDR1 SQVTM, CDR2 ANQGSEA. Trimming took 8 bases from V and 4 from J; bases not matched to a gene: 5. This CDR3 spans 13 amino acids.

This rearrangement joins TRBV6-6 to TRBJ2-7; D gene unclear. Between the trimmed V and J ends, which lost 5 bases and 3 bases, there was a span of 17 bases. Germline-derived CDR1 and CDR2 are MNHNY and SVGAGI (reference sequence). The CDR3 covers 15 residues. The CDR3 region is CASSTRSVDNYEQYF. In nucleotides, the CDR3 is TGTGCCAGCAGTACTCGGTCGGTGGATAACTACGAGCAGTACTTC.

This chain connects TRBV29-1 to TRBJ2-6, with D possibly TRBD1 on 5 matching bases. CDR3 length equals 14 residues. CDR1 and CDR2 (germline): SQVTM, ANQGSEA. V lost 6 bases to trimming and J lost 0 bases, with 9 bases between them. DNA for the CDR3: TGCAGCGTCCTCGACAGCTCTGGGGCCAACGTCCTGACTTTC. Encoded protein: CSVLDSSGANVLTF.

The chain uses TRBV4-1 and TRBJ2-7; D is possibly TRBD2 (6 bases). V lost 0 bases, J lost 4 bases, and 13 bases lay in between. Germline-derived CDR1 and CDR2 are MGHRA and YSYEKL. This CDR3 has 15 amino acids. The CDR3 here is CASSQEGGVGYEQYF. The CDR3 DNA is TGCGCCAGCAGCCAAGAAGGAGGGGTCGGGTACGAGCAGTACTTC.

Notes on this clone: This sample also contains other DNA sequences that code for the same CDR3. The gene calls are TRBV13 and TRBJ2-7, with TRBD2 identical over 11 bases. The CDR3 is made up of 15 amino acids. The J segment lost 0 bases and the V segment lost 2 bases, leaving 0 bases of the junction unmatched. In germline, CDR1 is PRHDT, CDR2 FYEKMQ (reference sequence). The CDR3 is CASSLTSGSSYEQYF. CDR3 nucleotides: TGTGCCAGCAGCTTAACTAGCGGGAGCTCCTACGAGCAGTACTTC.

This clone came up once. V is TRBV11-2 and J is TRBJ2-7, with TRBD2 matching over 7 bases. This CDR3 region has 15 residues. Germline trimming cut 3 bases from V and 1 base from J; bases unmatched to any gene: 6. CDR1 is SGHAT and CDR2 is FQNNGV in the germline V gene. DNA for the CDR3: TGTGCCAGCAGCTTCTCCAGCGGGGAATCCTACGAGCAGTACTTC. Translating gives CASSFSSGESYEQYF.

This chain links TRBV19 with TRBJ2-7; D tentatively reads TRBD1 or TRBD2 (5 bases each). Trimming left V 1 base short and J 2 bases short, with 12 bases between. This CDR3 has 15 residues. CDR1 LNHDA and CDR2 SQIVND come from the germline V gene (reference sequence). The CDR3 region has the DNA TGTGCCAGTAGTATAGCCCTACCGGGACCCTACGAGCAGTACTTC. Its protein product is CASSIALPGPYEQYF.

The sample holds one count of this clone. The chain recombines TRBV4-1 with TRBJ2-7, with D perhaps TRBD2 (5 bases). Germline V lookup: CDR1 MGHRA, CDR2 YSYEKL. Trimming removed 0 bases at V and 0 bases at J, with 15 bases between. The CDR3 is 17 amino acids. The CDR3 DNA reads TGCGCCAGCAGCCAAGATTTAGCGACATTAAGCTCCTACGAGCAGTACTTC. This translates into CASSQDLATLSSYEQYF.

The rearrangement links TRBV6-6 to TRBJ1-1; the D is unclear. The V gene's germline CDR1 is MNHNY and CDR2 SVGAGI (reference sequence). The CDR3 has 11 amino acids. Trimming removed 2 bases from V and 8 bases from J, with 6 bases in between. CDR3 bases: TGTGCCAGCAGTTACGGGGAAGAAGCTTTCTTT. Translation gives CASSYGEEAFF.